This TCR beta chain was obtained from a study of cytomegalovirus exposure and HLA in healthy donors. The PCR used 60 Vbeta and 13 Jbeta primers. Here immunoSEQ multiplex PCR was the method, and the copy in TCRdb shows in-frame clones only, minus some. This sample lists 120,000 to 150,000 clones; its ten largest clones have around 1.7%. Germline lookup yields CDR1 SGHVS and CDR2 FNYEAQ. The CDR3 has 15 residues. Trimming took 5 bases from V and 0 from J; bases not matched to a gene: 4. Although they were nominally healthy when sampled, donors likely had unrecorded immune exposures. As regards this clone: Its specificity is not known.

General study findings and limits: TCR beta V- and J-gene trimming was later associated with a missense DCLRE1C variant.

The sequence came from a woman in her fifties or sixties in good health and CMV-seronegative. The chain uses TRBV7-6 and TRBJ2-1; 7 bases are a match to TRBD1. The sample was PBMCs. The CDR3 loop is CASSKGTVSYNEQFF. CDR3 bases: TGTGCCAGCAGCAAAGGGACAGTCTCCTACAATGAGCAGTTCTTC.